This T cell receptor (beta chain) was recorded in a study of OX40 agonist ivuxolimab in advanced cancers. Describing the broader study: Ivuxolimab, which targeted the costimulatory receptor OX40 (CD134), was an agonistic, fully human IgG2 monoclonal antibody. Intravenous ivuxolimab was administered to patients every 2 weeks at six dose levels: 0.01, 0.1, 0.3, 1.5, 3 and 10 mg/kg. Of the 50 or so patients in dose escalation, 19 had hepatocellular carcinoma, roughly 15 had melanoma, 9 had renal cell carcinoma and 9 had head and neck cancer. In the dose-escalation cohort, roughly four fifths of patients were male, and the mean age was approximately 64 years, with a range of 23 to 79. Prior anti-PD-1, anti-PD-L1 or anti-CTLA-4 therapy was permitted, and checkpoint inhibitors had been received by about two fifths of dose-escalation patients. Partial responses occurred in three dose-escalation patients: two with cutaneous melanoma and one with hepatocellular carcinoma. The point of sequencing TCRbeta in the periphery was to test whether ivuxolimab changed TCR sequence diversity and drove clonal T-cell expansion. The paper describes the monotherapy dose-escalation part (N of about 52 patients) of the phase I trial of ivuxolimab.

V gives up 3 bases and J gives up 4 bases, and the segment between their germline ends measures 12 bases. The germline V gene encodes CDR1 SQVTM and CDR2 ANQGSEA. From the cysteine up to the phenylalanine, the CDR3 has a length of 13 residues. Just CDR3 DNA is preserved here, 39 bases in frame from base 1. Remarks on this clone: It has no known antigen specificity. No quality values exist for individual bases; no much larger clone is one base distant.

The trial excluded patients who had a history of autoimmune disease or were on systemic immunosuppression. Peripheral blood for TCR sequencing was collected from all dose cohorts at baseline, on cycle 4 day 1, and on cycle 7 day 1. Samples came from an open-label, multicenter, first-in-human phase I dose-escalation trial of ivuxolimab. Adults with locally advanced or metastatic melanoma, renal cell, hepatocellular, or head and neck squamous cell carcinoma were enrolled in the trial. Before TCR sequencing, CD4+ T cells and CD8+ T cells from peripheral blood were sorted into separate populations. Results and caveats for the whole study, not just this receptor: After ivuxolimab, CD8+ T cells had more expanded clones than CD4+ T cells on average. Low levels of normalized T-cell clonal expansion were also shown by some nonresponding patients. Which antigens the clonally expanded peripheral T cells were specific for was not determined. At doses from 0.1 to 3.0 mg/kg, clonal expansion was seen in both CD4+ and CD8+ blood T cells between baseline and week 6. In partial responders in the 0.1-3.0 mg/kg groups, normalized peripheral clonal expansion was found to be among the lowest, especially among CD8+ T cells.

Genomic DNA was isolated from the sorted cells so that the TCRbeta CDR3 region could be sequenced. TCRbeta CDR3 regions were sequenced using the immunoSEQ Assay. In TCRdb, the immuneACCESS table is reduced to in-frame sequences with V and J assigned. These tables do not hold every clone; where another copy was compared, an unresolved V gene accounts for under half, and the others remain unexplained. The sample yields tens of thousands of clones; around 87% were counted once. The top ten constitute roughly 0.3% of the sample. This sequence originates from an adult with an advanced solid tumor such as melanoma, head and neck, liver or kidney cancer. This specimen was CD4+ or CD8+ T cells sorted from blood, taken in a trial of the OX40 agonist ivuxolimab. Recombination connected TRBV29-1 to TRBJ1-2, with the D gene too uncertain to name. The nucleotide sequence reads TGCAGCGTTGATTACGCAGCTTCCTATGGCTACACCTTC. This is translated as CSVDYAASYGYTF. Extended through the reference TRBV29-1 and TRBJ1-2 proteins, this CDR3 yields the full variable domain: SAVISQKPSRDICQRGTSLTIQCQVDSQVTMMFWYRQQPGQSLTLIATANQGSEATYESGFVIDKFPISRPNLTFSTLTVSNMSPEDSSIYLCSVDYAASYGYTFGSGTRLTVV.